This TCR beta chain was identified during a study of blood T cells in healthy people across ages. Whole-study results and caveats: Roughly linearly, TCR beta diversity per million T cells fell as age increased. Naive T cell percentage showed a strong correlation with the diversity of TCR beta.

Primed by a sample-barcoded 5' primer and a J-beta primer mix, a second PCR proceeded for about 7 to 11 cycles. From the 5' RACE reads, TCRdb called clonotypes with MiXCR, one entry per CDR3 protein. The sample has approximately 770,000 distinct CDR3 sequences; 55% to 75% are singletons. Details on this clonotype: Its antigen remains unknown.

This CDR3 contains 17 residues. Trimming cost V 5 bases and J 4 bases; bases outside gene matches: 14. The V gene's germline CDR1 is MGHRA and CDR2 YSYEKL. Every donor provided approximately 9.2 milliliters of peripheral blood. The sequencing sample was made of blood. The TCR originated in a young man in good health. The chain has TRBV4-1 and TRBJ1-5, with TRBD1 matching 7 bases. The CDR3 loop reads CASSFRDSPSGNQPQHF. DNA of the CDR3: TGCGCCAGCAGCTTCCGGGACAGTCCGAGCGGTAATCAGCCCCAGCATTTT.